The present entry profiles one T cell receptor beta chain with its context. This clonotype was seen many times. Its specific antigen is unknown. No qualities accompany the bases; no much larger clone lies one base away. The TCR beta CDR3 regions were amplified from RNA transcripts. A first-round RT-PCR of the TCR CDR3 used the HTBI primer set with the Qiagen OneStep RT-PCR kit. The libraries were constructed in a second round of multiplex PCR and then size-selected and purified. Sequencing of the libraries was done on an Illumina HiSeq2000 using paired-end 100 bp reads. The published analysis was carried out like this. SOAPnuke was used to process the raw data, removing reads that contained adapters or uncalled bases, had a mean Phred below 15, or lacked an exact match to the constant primer or identifier. High-quality paired reads were merged with COPE v1.2.5, and unique nucleotide sequences were defined as clonotypes. MiTCR v1.1 was used to align clonotypes to the IMGT TRBV, TRBD and TRBJ reference segments. The analysis was restricted to V-J combinations with a frequency above 0.0001, which together covered 99.2% of the repertoires. A TCS score was defined as the ratio of F50 (clonal expansion) to E x V (chaos), with BLOSUM62-based TCRdist applied between CDR3 peptides within each V-J. Welch's t-statistics and random forest reduced several hundred V-J features to 10 to 15, which were used in a naive Bayes classifier (R e1071). The raw public data were reprocessed by TCRdb itself: fastp quality trimming at Q25, MiXCR clonotype calling, in-frame beta chains only. Here each entry gathers all rows of one CDR3 protein and keeps the most common genes and DNA. TCRdb assigned the V and J calls; the authors' analysis was not used. The table for this sample lists around 700,000 distinct CDR3 sequences; about 19% of them were counted only once. The top ten constitute 16% of the sample.

The hyperthyroidism patients were between 18 and 65 years old and newly diagnosed, with a disease duration of less than 2 months. The study excluded patients with uncontrolled infections, other autoimmune diseases, pregnancy or lactation. Diagnoses relied on clinical symptoms, serum thyroxine and TRAb, thyroid ultrasound and orbital computed tomography. Blood from progressor patients was collected at the time of first diagnosis with hyperthyroidism, before any ophthalmopathy symptoms had appeared. PBMCs were separated from under 12 ml of fresh peripheral blood using Ficoll-Paque density gradient centrifugation. Progressor patients were initially diagnosed with Graves' hyperthyroidism and developed ophthalmopathy during follow-up. Total RNA was extracted using Trizol reagent, and RNA quality was assessed on an Agilent 2100 Bioanalyzer. This sample was taken from a study of T cells in Graves' hyperthyroidism and ophthalmopathy (dated by TCRdb to the late 2010s). For context, the study as a whole: Peripheral blood samples were taken at the time of initial diagnosis, prior to any treatment. Once sampling was done, hyperthyroidism patients were given methimazole at a starting dose of 30 mg daily, whereas ophthalmopathy patients were given high-dose intravenous methylprednisolone. In addition, the study compared T-cell repertoires in thyroid tissue and in blood from six Graves' hyperthyroidism patients. To identify distinguishing TCR V-J signatures, a discovery cohort of 95 to 100 patients was used, comprising 40 to 45 with Graves' ophthalmopathy and under 60 with stable Graves' hyperthyroidism. TCR Vbeta CDR3 sequencing of 135 peripheral blood samples (more than 40 ophthalmopathy, 75 to 85 hyperthyroidism and around 17 progressor patients) is reported in the paper. An independent validation cohort of some 18 hyperthyroidism patients and 17 patients who later progressed to ophthalmopathy tested prospective prediction of ophthalmopathy. The 95 to 100 discovery patients were randomly divided into training and test sets at a 7:3 ratio.

A distance of 21 bases separates the germline ends of V and J, which lose 8 bases and 1 base respectively. CDR1 is given as LNHNV and CDR2 as YYDKDF, both from the germline V gene (reference sequence). CDR3 length: 17 amino acids, cysteine to phenylalanine. Only the CDR3 part of the read is kept: 51 bases, read in frame from the first base. General conclusions and limits of the study: A 13 V-J signature model separated ophthalmopathy from stable hyperthyroidism, with 87.88% sensitivity and about 81% specificity in cross-validation and 80%/75% in testing. Most expanded thyroid clonotypes (frequency above 0.001) were also found in blood, which suggests that blood repertoires may mirror thyroid immune responses. During validation, the model predicted progression to ophthalmopathy a median of roughly 7.1 months ahead of onset, with around 71% sensitivity and under 85% specificity. Sample size was not statistically predetermined, and blinding of investigators to group allocation was not performed.

The origin of this receptor is a woman between 45 and 60 years old with Graves' hyperthyroidism that later progressed to Graves' ophthalmopathy. The receptor chain draws on TRBV15 and TRBJ1-5; matching of 5 bases hints at TRBD1 as the D gene. Specimen: blood. CDR3 reads: CATLGGGLGVSNQPQHF. The bases are TGTGCCACCCTCGGAGGTGGACTAGGGGTAAGCAATCAGCCCCAGCATTTT.